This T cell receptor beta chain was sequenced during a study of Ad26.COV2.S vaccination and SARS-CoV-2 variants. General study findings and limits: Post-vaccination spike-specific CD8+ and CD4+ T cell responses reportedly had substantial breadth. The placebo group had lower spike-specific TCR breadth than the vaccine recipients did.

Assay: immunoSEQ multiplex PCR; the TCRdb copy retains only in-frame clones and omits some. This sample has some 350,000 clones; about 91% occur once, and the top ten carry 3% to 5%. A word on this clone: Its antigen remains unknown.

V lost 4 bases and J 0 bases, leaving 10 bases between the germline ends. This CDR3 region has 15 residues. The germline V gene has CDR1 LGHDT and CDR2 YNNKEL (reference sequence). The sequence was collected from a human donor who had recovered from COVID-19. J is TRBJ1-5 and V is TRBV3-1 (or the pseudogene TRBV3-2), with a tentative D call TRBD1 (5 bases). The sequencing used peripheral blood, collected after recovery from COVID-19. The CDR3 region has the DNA TGTGCCAGCAGCCCGGGCAGGGATAGCAATCAGCCCCAGCATTTT. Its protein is CASSPGRDSNQPQHF.